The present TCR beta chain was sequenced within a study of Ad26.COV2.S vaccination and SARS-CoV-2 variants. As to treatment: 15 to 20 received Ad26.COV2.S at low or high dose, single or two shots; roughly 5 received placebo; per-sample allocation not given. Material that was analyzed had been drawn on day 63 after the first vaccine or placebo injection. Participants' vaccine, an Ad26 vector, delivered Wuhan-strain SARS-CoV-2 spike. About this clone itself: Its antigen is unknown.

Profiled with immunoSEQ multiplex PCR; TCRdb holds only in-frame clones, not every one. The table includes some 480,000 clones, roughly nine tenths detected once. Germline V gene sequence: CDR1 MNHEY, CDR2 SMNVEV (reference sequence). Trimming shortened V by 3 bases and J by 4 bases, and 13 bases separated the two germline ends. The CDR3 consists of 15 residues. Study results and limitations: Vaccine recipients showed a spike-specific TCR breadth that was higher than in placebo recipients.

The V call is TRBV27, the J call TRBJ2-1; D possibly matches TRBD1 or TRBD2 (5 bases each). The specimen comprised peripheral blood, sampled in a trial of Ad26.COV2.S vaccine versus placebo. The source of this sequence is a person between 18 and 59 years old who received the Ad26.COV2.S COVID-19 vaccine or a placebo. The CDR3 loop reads CASSFDGAQYNEQFF. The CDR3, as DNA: TGTGCCAGCAGTTTTGACGGGGCGCAATACAATGAGCAGTTCTTC.